Listed here are 19 T cell receptor beta chains from one sample, sequenced in a study of response to subunit inactivated influenza vaccine. MiXCR, applied by TCRdb to the RT-PCR reads, yields one record per CDR3 protein. Seen here are about 800,000 distinct CDR3 sequences, around 21% observed once, and the top ten hold roughly 10%. This material consisted of PBMCs from blood, taken 4 to 6 days after vaccination. The receptors shown here come from a man aged 45-60 years who received an inactivated influenza vaccine.

This clonotype showed up many times. V and J are TRBV5-1 and TRBJ2-1; D is unresolved. The CDR3 totals 15 residues. The V and J ends lost 6 bases and 0 bases respectively, with 13 bases between them. CDR1 is SGHRS, CDR2 YFSETQ, per germline. CDR3 amino acids: CASNLGSLSYNEQFF. Written as DNA, the CDR3 is TGCGCCAGCAACTTAGGCAGCCTCTCCTACAATGAGCAGTTCTTC. Using reference TRBV5-1 and TRBJ2-1 for the parts outside the CDR3, the full variable domain is KAGVTQTPRYLIKTRGQQVTLSCSPISGHRSVSWYQQTPGQGLQFLFEYFSETQRNKGNFPGRFSGRQFSNSRSEMNVSTLELGDSALYLCASNLGSLSYNEQFFGPGTRLTVL.

The chain combines TRBV3-1 with TRBJ2-7; maybe TRBD2 (6 bases). The CDR3 extends over 13 amino acids. Germline V gives CDR1 LGHDT, CDR2 YNNKEL (reference sequence). V was clipped by 1 base and J by 6 bases, with 10 bases between them. The CDR3 DNA reads as TGTGCCAGCAGCCAAGGACTAGATACCGAGCAGTACTTC. Amino acids: CASSQGLDTEQYF.

This clonotype has ten or more counts. This chain links TRBV5-1 with TRBJ2-2; 8 positions agree with TRBD2. Trimming took 1 base from V and 3 from J; bases not matched to a gene: 14. Germline CDR1 and CDR2: SGHRS and YFSETQ. The CDR3 length is 19 residues. CDR3 sequence: CASSLYPQSSGDDTGELFF. CDR3 in DNA: TGCGCCAGCAGCTTGTACCCCCAAAGTAGCGGGGACGACACCGGGGAGCTGTTTTTT. Complete variable domain (other parts from reference TRBV5-1 and TRBJ2-2): KAGVTQTPRYLIKTRGQQVTLSCSPISGHRSVSWYQQTPGQGLQFLFEYFSETQRNKGNFPGRFSGRQFSNSRSEMNVSTLELGDSALYLCASSLYPQSSGDDTGELFFGEGSRLTVL.

This chain joins TRBV25-1 and TRBJ1-6; a weak D match, TRBD1 (6 bases). V shed 4 bases and J shed 6 bases, with 16 bases lying between them. CDR1 and CDR2 from the germline V gene are MGHDK and SYGVNS. The CDR3 consists of 16 residues. Written as DNA, the CDR3 is TGTGCCAGCAGTGCAGCGTCACAGGGCCTTAATTCACCCCTCCACTTT. Translating gives CASSAASQGLNSPLHF. Variable domain in full (rest from reference TRBV25-1 and TRBJ1-6): EADIYQTPRYLVIGTGKKITLECSQTMGHDKMYWYQQDPGMELHLIHYSYGVNSTEKGDLSSESTVSRIRTEHFPLTLESARPSHTSQYLCASSAASQGLNSPLHFGNGTRLTVT.

The chain combines TRBV5-1 with TRBJ2-1, with D perhaps TRBD2 (6 bases). Germline V gene data show CDR1 as SGHRS and CDR2 as YFSETQ. The CDR3 sequence is 15 residues long. V dropped 0 bases and J dropped 6 bases, with 13 bases sitting between them. DNA of the CDR3: TGCGCCAGCAGCTTGGTAGCTAGCGCCAGCAATGAGCAGTTCTTC. Translating gives CASSLVASASNEQFF.

The genes are TRBV7-9 and TRBJ2-1; D is undetermined. The germline gives CDR1 SEHNR, CDR2 FQNEAQ (reference sequence). The V end lost 1 base, the J end lost 4 bases, and 14 bases lay between the germline ends. This CDR3 is 16 amino acids long. In nucleotides, the CDR3 is TGTGCCAGCAGCTTAGATCCTTTTTCCACATACAATGAGCAGTTCTTC. Protein sequence: CASSLDPFSTYNEQFF.

This clonotype was observed at least ten times. The rearrangement links TRBV12-3 or TRBV12-4 to TRBJ2-7; the D gene could be TRBD1 or TRBD2 (6 bases each). The CDR3 sequence is 13 residues long. V lost 6 bases and J lost 4, with 13 bases in between. CDR3 sequence (DNA): TGTGCCAGCAGCATTGGGGGGCCTTACGAGCAGTACTTC. It codes for CASSIGGPYEQYF.

The rearrangement links TRBV19 to TRBJ2-1; 9 bases map to TRBD1. V lost 9 bases and J lost 7; bases outside the gene matches: 10. The CDR3 spans 14 residues. Germline values: CDR1 LNHDA, CDR2 SQIVND (reference sequence). CDR3 sequence: CASRKGQGRNEQFF. The CDR3 DNA sequence: TGTGCCAGCCGCAAGGGACAGGGAAGGAATGAGCAGTTCTTC.

This clonotype was seen more than once but under ten times. The V gene is TRBV4-2, the J gene TRBJ2-7; D possibly corresponds to TRBD1 (6 bases). The V and J ends lost 6 bases and 0 bases respectively, with 12 bases between them. The CDR3 sequence is 14 residues long. Per the germline V gene, CDR1 is LGHNA and CDR2 is YNFKEQ. Here the CDR3 DNA reads TGTGCCAGCAGTGCCGGGACATACTCCTACGAGCAGTACTTC. Protein product: CASSAGTYSYEQYF.

This clonotype was found a few times. The genes are TRBV12-3 or TRBV12-4 and TRBJ2-7; 8 nucleotides line up with TRBD1. The CDR3 length is 14 residues. Trimming cost V 1 base and J 6 bases; bases outside gene matches: 5. This CDR3 is CASSLGTGSVEQYF. CDR3 in DNA: TGTGCCAGCAGTTTAGGGACAGGGAGTGTCGAGCAGTACTTC.

The CDR3 DNA reads as TGTGCCAGCAACCTTTGGGCCAGCGGTTCCTACAATGAGCAGTTCTTC. This codes for CASNLWASGSYNEQFF. This chain uses TRBV7-2 with TRBJ2-1, with a possible D match to TRBD2 (5 bases). Deletions cut 7 bases from V and 1 base from J, with 17 bases between. Germline V gene lookup returns CDR1 SGHTA and CDR2 FQGNSA. The CDR3 has 16 amino acids.

The chain employs TRBV5-1 and TRBJ2-5; TRBD1 matches 7 bases. This CDR3 is 14 amino acids long. V lost 5 bases, J lost 5 bases, and 9 bases stayed unmatched. The germline CDR1 and CDR2 sequences are SGHRS and YFSETQ. This chain's CDR3 is CASSQQGVWETQYF. In nucleotides, the CDR3 is TGCGCCAGCAGTCAGCAGGGGGTTTGGGAGACCCAGTACTTC.

This clonotype was counted between two and nine times. CDR3 protein: CASSFSGLSPSYEQYF. The CDR3 nucleotides are TGTGCCAGCAGTTTCAGTGGACTATCGCCCTCCTACGAGCAGTACTTC. The rearrangement links TRBV27 to TRBJ2-7, with TRBD2 as a possible D gene (6 bases). CDR1 and CDR2 (germline): MNHEY, SMNVEV (reference sequence). The CDR3 covers 16 residues. Trimming left V 3 bases short and J 0 bases short, with 15 bases between.

A few counts support this clonotype. The chain couples TRBV20-1 to TRBJ1-5, with 8 bases matching TRBD1. The junction had 12 bases not matched to a gene; V was cut back by 0 bases and J by 2 bases. CDR1 and CDR2 from the germline V gene are DFQATT and SNEGSKA (reference sequence). The CDR3 totals 18 residues. This CDR3 reads CSARDQVGDRPGNQPQHF. DNA of the CDR3: TGCAGTGCTAGAGACCAGGTGGGGGACAGGCCGGGCAATCAGCCCCAGCATTTT.

This clonotype has just a few counts. The chain combines TRBV7-2 with TRBJ1-6; a weak D match, TRBD1 (6 bases). This CDR3 comprises 15 residues. Germline V gene sequence: CDR1 SGHTA, CDR2 FQGNSA. Trimming removed 6 bases from V and 6 bases from J, with 15 bases in between. The CDR3 DNA is TGTGCCAGCAGTATGGGCGACAGGATTAATTCACCCCTCCACTTT. Its translation: CASSMGDRINSPLHF.

A few counts support this clonotype. CDR3 coding DNA: TGCGCCAGCAGCCAAGATGCTTTTGGGAGGCTAGCGGGGGGTACCCGGTCAAATGAGCAGTTCTTC. It yields the protein CASSQDAFGRLAGGTRSNEQFF. The chain joins TRBV4-1 to TRBJ2-1; 11 positions match TRBD2. Trimming took 0 bases from V and 7 from J; bases not matched to a gene: 23. CDR3 length: 22 amino acids. The germline CDR1 and CDR2 sequences are MGHRA and YSYEKL.

The chain recombines TRBV6-1 with TRBJ1-4; D remains ambiguous. With 4 bases removed from V and 4 bases from J, the gap between germline ends came to 16 bases. This CDR3 region has 16 residues. Per germline, CDR1 MNHNS and CDR2 SASEGT. DNA of the CDR3: TGTGCCAGCAGTGCTAGTCGGCGAGGGCATAATGAAAAACTGTTTTTT. It is translated as CASSASRRGHNEKLFF.

This chain links TRBV12-3 or TRBV12-4 with TRBJ1-5; 8 bases map to TRBD1. Germline trimming cut 7 bases from V and 7 bases from J; bases unmatched to any gene: 9. CDR3 length: 14 residues. CDR3 amino acids: CASIFQGAGQPQHF. CDR3 nucleotide sequence: TGTGCCAGCATTTTTCAGGGGGCTGGGCAGCCCCAGCATTTT.

CDR3 nucleotide sequence: TGTGCCAGCATCCGGGGACAAATTAGCACAGATACGCAGTATTTT. It specifies CASIRGQISTDTQYF. This sequence joins TRBV12-3 or TRBV12-4 and TRBJ2-3; a weak D match, TRBD1 (6 bases). The CDR3 has 15 amino acids. V was pared by 7 bases and J by 0 bases, with 14 bases between.